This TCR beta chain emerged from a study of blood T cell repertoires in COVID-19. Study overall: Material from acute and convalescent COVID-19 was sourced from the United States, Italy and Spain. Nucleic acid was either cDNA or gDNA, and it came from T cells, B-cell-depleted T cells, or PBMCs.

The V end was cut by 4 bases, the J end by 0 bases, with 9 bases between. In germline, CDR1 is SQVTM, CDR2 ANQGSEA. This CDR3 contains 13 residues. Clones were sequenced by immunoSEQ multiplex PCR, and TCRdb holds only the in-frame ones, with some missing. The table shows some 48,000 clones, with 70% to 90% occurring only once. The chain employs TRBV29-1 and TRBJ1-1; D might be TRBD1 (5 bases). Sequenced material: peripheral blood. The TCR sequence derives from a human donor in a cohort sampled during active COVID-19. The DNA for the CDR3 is TGCAGCGTTGTTGTGACAGTGAACACTGAAGCTTTCTTT. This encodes CSVVVTVNTEAFF.